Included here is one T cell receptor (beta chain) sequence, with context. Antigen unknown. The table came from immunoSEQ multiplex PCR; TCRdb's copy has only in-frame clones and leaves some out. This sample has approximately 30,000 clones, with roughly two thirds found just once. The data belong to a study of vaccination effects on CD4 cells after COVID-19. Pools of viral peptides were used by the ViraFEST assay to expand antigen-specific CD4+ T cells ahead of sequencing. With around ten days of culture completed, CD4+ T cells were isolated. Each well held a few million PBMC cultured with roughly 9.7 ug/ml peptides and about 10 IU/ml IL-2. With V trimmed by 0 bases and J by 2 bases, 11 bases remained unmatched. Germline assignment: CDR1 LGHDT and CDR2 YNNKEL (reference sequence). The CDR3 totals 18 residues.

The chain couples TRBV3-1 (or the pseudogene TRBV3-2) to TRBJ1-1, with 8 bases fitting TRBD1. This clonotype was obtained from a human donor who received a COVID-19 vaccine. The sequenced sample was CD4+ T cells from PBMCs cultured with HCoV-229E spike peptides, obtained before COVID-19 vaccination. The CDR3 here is CASSQDRRTGRGNTEAFF. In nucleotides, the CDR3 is TGTGCCAGCAGCCAAGATCGTAGGACAGGGAGGGGCAACACTGAAGCTTTCTTT.